This section outlines one TCR beta chain sequence together with its context. Its target is unknown. Sample-barcoded 5' priming and a J-beta primer mix drove a second PCR of roughly 7 to 11 cycles. One entry per CDR3 protein results from TCRdb running MiXCR on the 5' RACE reads. The top ten hold approximately 37% of the sample, which has 660,000 or so distinct CDR3 sequences, roughly 53% seen once. CDR3 length: 16 residues. Trimming removed 0 bases from V and 3 bases from J, with 11 bases in between. In germline, CDR1 is MGHRA, CDR2 YSYEKL. At least 6 micrograms of total RNA were extracted per sample. The data stem from a study of blood T cells in healthy people across ages. Findings and limits, study-wide: The unknown donor CMV status may have confounded expanded clonotype changes. Long-lived donors exceeded aged donors in naive CD4+ cells and diversity.

This TCR came from a man aged 60-69 years in good health. This chain links TRBV4-1 with TRBJ1-4; D is undetermined. Sequenced: blood. CDR3 sequence (DNA): TGCGCCAGCAGCCAAGATTCAGGAGATTCTAATGAAAAACTGTTTTTT. Translation gives CASSQDSGDSNEKLFF.